This T cell receptor beta chain was found in a study of shared clonotypes between healthy human individuals. After removal of 5 bases from V and 4 bases from J, the junction contained 7 bases not matched to a gene. The length of the CDR3 is 15 residues. Germline assignment: CDR1 SGHAT and CDR2 FQNNGV. Every subset had its genomic DNA shared out evenly among several immunoSEQ plates. Unsorted PBMC DNA sequencing spanned ten immunoSEQ deep assay plates. TCRdb keeps only in-frame clones here, not all; method: immunoSEQ multiplex PCR. Among approximately 470,000 clones listed, around 85% were seen once. The chain uses TRBV11-2 and TRBJ1-4, with 7 positions matching TRBD1. This clonotype was obtained from a woman in her forties in good health. Some clones in this sample may be carry-over from other donors' samples. Sequencing used PBMCs. CDR3 in amino acids: CASSALQGRNEKLFF. In DNA form, the CDR3 reads TGTGCCAGCAGCGCCCTACAGGGGCGTAATGAAAAACTGTTTTTT.